The 29 T cell receptor beta chains reported below all come from one sample, sequenced in a study of CD8 T cells in Susac syndrome. Random hexamers served to reverse transcribe roughly 0.45 to 1 ug RNA. TCRdb recomputed calls from the immunoSEQ multiplex PCR reads with MiXCR, one row per CDR3 protein. The sample consists of hundreds of thousands of distinct CDR3 sequences, about 82% of them appearing once. Sequenced input: CD8+ T cells from PBMCs. These receptors all stem from a human donor with multiple sclerosis.

This clonotype was seen only once. The chain is built from TRBV28 and TRBJ1-1; D uncertain. The germline V gene encodes CDR1 MDHEN and CDR2 SYDVKM. The CDR3 length is 12 residues. V lost 6 bases and J lost 7, with 12 bases in between. Written as DNA, the CDR3 is TGTGCCAGCAGGTTTCGACGGGGTGAAGCTTTCTTT. Its translation is CASRFRRGEAFF.

This chain links TRBV7-9 with TRBJ1-4, with unresolved D. The CDR3 extends over 17 amino acids. Germline V CDR1 and CDR2: SEHNR, FQNEAQ (reference sequence). V dropped 1 base and J dropped 2 bases, with 14 bases sitting between them. The CDR3 nucleotides are TGTGCCAGCAGCTTAGTAAGGGTGGATTCGACTAATGAAAAACTGTTTTTT. Protein: CASSLVRVDSTNEKLFF.

The chain uses TRBV9 and TRBJ2-2; D is undetermined. The V and J ends lost 3 bases and 5 bases respectively, with 8 bases between them. The germline gives CDR1 SGDLS, CDR2 YYNGEE. The CDR3 totals 13 residues. This chain's CDR3 is CASSAQWTGELFF. CDR3 bases: TGTGCCAGCAGCGCGCAATGGACCGGGGAGCTGTTTTTT.

Only one count was recorded for this clonotype. J is TRBJ2-5 and V is TRBV13, with TRBD2 matching 8 bases. V lost 3 bases and J lost 0; bases outside the gene matches: 9. The CDR3 runs to 17 residues. The V gene's germline CDR1 is PRHDT and CDR2 FYEKMQ (reference sequence). CDR3: CASSLGLVGEYQETQYF. The CDR3 DNA reads as TGTGCCAGCAGCTTGGGACTAGTTGGGGAGTACCAAGAGACCCAGTACTTC.

This clonotype showed up just once. The DNA of the CDR3 is TGTGCCAGCAGTGAACCAGGGGTAAGGACAGATACGCAGTATTTT. This sequence encodes CASSEPGVRTDTQYF. This chain uses TRBV2 with TRBJ2-3, with D possibly matching TRBD1 (6 bases). The ends were cut back, 2 bases at V and 3 bases at J, with 12 bases in the middle. Germline lookup yields CDR1 SNHLY and CDR2 FYNNEI. The CDR3 has 15 residues.

The V and J genes are TRBV28 and TRBJ2-2, with 7 bases that match TRBD1. Losses at the gene ends were 5 bases for V and 1 base for J; bases not matched to a gene: 4. Germline lookup yields CDR1 MDHEN and CDR2 SYDVKM. This CDR3 has 15 residues. The DNA for the CDR3 is TGTGCCAGCAGTCGACAGGGCCGGAACACCGGGGAGCTGTTTTTT. As protein: CASSRQGRNTGELFF.

To note about this clonotype: It is unclear where the CDR3 begins or ends on the DNA, so no DNA is shown, and the CDR3 is as TCRdb lists it. V usage is TRBV7-5 and J usage is TRBJ2-1; the D segment call TRBD1 is taken from the table without a DNA check. TRBV7-5 counts as a pseudogene. From its first to its last residue, the CDR3 has 16 amino acids. The CDR3 region is CISVPGTGGLHSPGFF.

This chain connects TRBV28 to TRBJ2-5; tentatively, D is TRBD2 (7 bases). V lost 1 base and J 2 bases, leaving 17 bases between the germline ends. In germline, CDR1 is MDHEN, CDR2 SYDVKM. The CDR3 totals 17 residues. The chain's CDR3 is CASSLSWGPAGQETQYF. The CDR3 DNA reads TGTGCCAGCAGTTTATCGTGGGGGCCAGCGGGGCAAGAGACCCAGTACTTC.

The J gene is TRBJ2-5, the V gene TRBV20-1; unclear D gene. Germline V CDR1 and CDR2: DFQATT, SNEGSKA (reference sequence). The CDR3 loop spans 13 amino acids. V was cut by 1 base and J by 5 bases, with 11 bases left in between. CDR3 nucleotide sequence: TGCAGTGCTAGAGTCGCGTCCTGGGAGACCCAGTACTTC. Protein sequence: CSARVASWETQYF.

This rearrangement joins TRBV29-1 to TRBJ2-2; TRBD2 might be the D (5 bases). CDR3 length: 12 amino acids. Trimming took 3 bases from V and 3 from J, leaving 5 bases between them. Germline CDR1 and CDR2: SQVTM and ANQGSEA. CDR3 residues: CSVDGDTGELFF. The CDR3 coding sequence is TGCAGCGTTGACGGGGACACCGGGGAGCTGTTTTTT.

The CDR3 reads CASSYRLAGFSYEQYF. The CDR3, as DNA: TGTGCCAGCAGTTACAGACTAGCGGGGTTCTCCTACGAGCAGTACTTC. This chain connects TRBV6-5 to TRBJ2-7, with TRBD2 identical over 11 bases. Germline lookup yields CDR1 MNHEY and CDR2 SVGAGI. V was pared by 2 bases and J by 0 bases, with 3 bases of the junction left unmatched. This CDR3 has 16 residues.

The chain uses TRBV23-1 and TRBJ2-7; no clear D gene. TRBV23-1 counts as an open reading frame of uncertain function. This CDR3 has 17 residues. V dropped 1 base and J dropped 0 bases, with 16 bases sitting between them. The DNA for the CDR3 is TGCGCCAGCAGTCAATATCCGATTTGTCCTATCTCCTACGAGCAGTACTTC. Protein sequence: CASSQYPICPISYEQYF.

This clonotype was detected once. This sequence joins TRBV29-1 and TRBJ2-7; perhaps TRBD2 as D (5 bases). V lost 6 bases and J lost 7, with 10 bases in between. This CDR3 has 10 amino acids. The V gene's germline CDR1 is SQVTM and CDR2 ANQGSEA. CDR3 in amino acids: CSVGTGEQYF. The DNA for the CDR3 is TGCAGCGTCGGAACGGGGGAGCAGTACTTC.

The rearrangement links TRBV27 to TRBJ1-2, with TRBD1 matching over 9 bases. Germline V gene sequence: CDR1 MNHEY, CDR2 SMNVEV (reference sequence). Unmatched junction bases numbered 4, after V lost 6 bases and J lost 5 bases. CDR3 length: 13 residues. This CDR3 reads CASRHDRGYGYTF. The CDR3 coding sequence is TGTGCCAGCAGACATGACAGGGGGTATGGCTACACCTTC.

This clonotype was seen more than once but under ten times. The rearrangement joins TRBV4-3 to TRBJ2-7, with 10 bases aligning to TRBD2. Germline V CDR1 and CDR2: LGHNA, YSLEER. The CDR3 length is 19 residues. V shed 0 bases and J 3 bases; nucleotides not matched to a gene: 14. The CDR3 bases are TGCGCCAGCAGCCAAGAAGAGGTCGGACTAGCGGCCTCCCTCTACGAGCAGTACTTC. Its translation: CASSQEEVGLAASLYEQYF.

The chain links TRBV18 to TRBJ2-5; the D is unclear. The CDR3 runs 14 residues. Germline lookup yields CDR1 KGHSH and CDR2 LQKENI. V shed 2 bases and J shed 0 bases, with 7 bases lying between them. CDR3 sequence: CASSPKGHQETQYF. CDR3 DNA: TGTGCCAGCTCACCAAAGGGCCACCAAGAGACCCAGTACTTC.

This clonotype showed up just a few times. This chain links TRBV5-1 with TRBJ2-1, with D unresolved. The CDR3 extends over 15 amino acids. Germline CDR1 SGHRS, CDR2 YFSETQ. V was trimmed by 3 bases and J by 1 base, leaving 11 bases between them. Here the CDR3 reads CASSWGSGSYNEQFF. In nucleotides, the CDR3 is TGCGCCAGCAGCTGGGGATCGGGTTCCTACAATGAGCAGTTCTTC.

In this sample, this clonotype turned up once. The rearrangement links TRBV4-3 to TRBJ2-3; no clear D. This CDR3 is 16 amino acids long. Trimming removed 1 base at V and 0 bases at J, with 11 bases between. The V gene's germline CDR1 is LGHNA and CDR2 YSLEER. CDR3 DNA sequence: TGCGCCAGCAGCCAAGCTTTTGAACGGAGCACAGATACGCAGTATTTT. This gives the protein CASSQAFERSTDTQYF.

This chain links TRBV24-1 with TRBJ2-2; D is unresolved. V gave up 3 bases and J gave up 1 base, with 8 bases separating them. This CDR3 has 15 amino acids. Germline V gene lookup returns CDR1 KGHDR and CDR2 SFDVKD. The CDR3, as DNA: TGTGCCACCAGTGATCTTGGAGAGAACACCGGGGAGCTGTTTTTT. Amino acid sequence: CATSDLGENTGELFF.

V usage is TRBV10-3 and J usage is TRBJ1-5, with D hard to call. Trimming pared 4 bases from V and 5 bases from J, leaving 12 bases between. There are 14 residues in the CDR3. Germline V lookup: CDR1 ENHRY, CDR2 SYGVKD. In DNA, the CDR3 is TGTGCCATCAGTGTGGACCGGACCGATCAGCCCCAGCATTTT. Amino acids: CAISVDRTDQPQHF.

The chain joins TRBV28 to TRBJ1-5, with a possible D match to TRBD1 (6 bases). With 2 bases removed from V and 7 bases from J, the gap between germline ends came to 21 bases. The CDR3 extends over 17 amino acids. Germline values: CDR1 MDHEN, CDR2 SYDVKM. The CDR3 nucleotides are TGTGCCAGCAGTTTAGCGACAACAGGGTTCTCAGTCCAGCCCCAGCATTTT. Translating gives CASSLATTGFSVQPQHF.

In nucleotides, the CDR3 is TGTGCCAGCAGTCACCTAGCGGGAGGGGCCACAGATACGCAGTATTTT. Protein sequence: CASSHLAGGATDTQYF. This rearrangement joins TRBV27 to TRBJ2-3, with TRBD2 matching 12 bases. The CDR3 length is 16 residues. The germline CDR1 and CDR2 sequences are MNHEY and SMNVEV (reference sequence). Germline trimming cut 5 bases from V and 2 bases from J; bases unmatched to any gene: 5.

J is TRBJ2-7 and V is TRBV5-4; tentative D call: TRBD2 (7 bases). Per germline, CDR1 SGHNT and CDR2 YYREEE (reference sequence). The ends were cut back, 1 base at V and 2 bases at J, with 10 bases in the middle. The CDR3 consists of 14 residues. In nucleotides, the CDR3 is TGTGCCAGCAGCTTGAAGGGGGGGCCCTACGAGCAGTACTTC. Protein sequence: CASSLKGGPYEQYF.

J is TRBJ1-5 and V is TRBV5-6, with D uncertain. The V gene's germline CDR1 is SGHDT and CDR2 YYEEEE. The CDR3 contains 14 residues. With 3 bases removed from V and 6 bases from J, the gap between germline ends came to 13 bases. CDR3 bases: TGTGCCAGCAGCTCCGGACTCGAGCGTCAGCCCCAGCATTTT. Translated: CASSSGLERQPQHF.

This clonotype was detected only once. The V call is TRBV11-3, the J call TRBJ2-1; D might be TRBD2 (5 bases). Germline V gene lookup returns CDR1 SGHNT and CDR2 YENEEA. This CDR3 contains 14 residues. The V and J ends lost 0 bases and 2 bases respectively, with 5 bases between them. The CDR3 reads CASSLDGAYNEQFF. The CDR3 coding sequence is TGTGCCAGCAGCTTAGACGGGGCCTACAATGAGCAGTTCTTC. Full variable domain (remainder filled in from reference TRBV11-3 and TRBJ2-1): EAGVVQSPRYKIIEKKQPVAFWCNPISGHNTLYWYLQNLGQGPELLIRYENEEAVDDSQLPKDRFSAERLKGVDSTLKIQPAELGDSAVYLCASSLDGAYNEQFFGPGTRLTVL.

This clonotype was seen once. CDR3 DNA: TGTGCCAGCAGTTACTCGACTAGCGGGAGGGGTGAGCAGTTCTTC. Protein product: CASSYSTSGRGEQFF. The genes are TRBV6-5 and TRBJ2-1; 14 nucleotides line up with TRBD2. Trimming cost V 0 bases and J 9 bases; bases outside gene matches: 1. The CDR3 loop spans 15 amino acids. Germline V lookup: CDR1 MNHEY, CDR2 SVGAGI.

This clonotype appeared a single time. J is TRBJ2-1 and V is TRBV5-1; TRBD2 aligns across 12 bases. The CDR3 contains 16 residues. With V trimmed by 4 bases and J by 4 bases, 6 bases remained unmatched. Germline CDR1 reads SGHRS; CDR2 reads YFSETQ. CDR3 in amino acids: CASSPGGLAGYNEQFF. CDR3 sequence (DNA): TGCGCCAGCAGCCCCGGAGGACTAGCGGGGTACAATGAGCAGTTCTTC.

The V and J genes are TRBV4-3 and TRBJ1-6, with D unclear. This CDR3 comprises 13 residues. The ends were cut back, 3 bases at V and 6 bases at J, with 6 bases in the middle. Germline assignment: CDR1 LGHNA and CDR2 YSLEER. The CDR3 DNA reads as TGCGCCAGCAGCCAGGGGTCTAATTCACCCCTCCACTTT. It is translated as CASSQGSNSPLHF.

This rearrangement joins TRBV2 to TRBJ2-7; 9 positions match TRBD2. Germline V lookup: CDR1 SNHLY, CDR2 FYNNEI. The CDR3 is 14 amino acids. Trimming cost V 5 bases and J 3 bases; bases outside gene matches: 5. The CDR3 DNA reads TGTGCCAGCAGTCTCTGGCGGGAGGGCTACGAGCAGTACTTC. Its translation: CASSLWREGYEQYF.